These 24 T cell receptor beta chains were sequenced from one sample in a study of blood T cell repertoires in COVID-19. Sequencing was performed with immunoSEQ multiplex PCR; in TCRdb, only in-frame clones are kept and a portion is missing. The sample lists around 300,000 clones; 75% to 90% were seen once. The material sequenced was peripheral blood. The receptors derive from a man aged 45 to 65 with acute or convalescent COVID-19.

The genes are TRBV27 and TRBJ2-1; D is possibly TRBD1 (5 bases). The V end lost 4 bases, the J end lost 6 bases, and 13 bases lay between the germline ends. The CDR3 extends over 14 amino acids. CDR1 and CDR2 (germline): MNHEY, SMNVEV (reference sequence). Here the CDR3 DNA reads TGTGCCAGCAGTTCGGGCAGGGTGGGCAATGAGCAGTTCTTC. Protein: CASSSGRVGNEQFF.

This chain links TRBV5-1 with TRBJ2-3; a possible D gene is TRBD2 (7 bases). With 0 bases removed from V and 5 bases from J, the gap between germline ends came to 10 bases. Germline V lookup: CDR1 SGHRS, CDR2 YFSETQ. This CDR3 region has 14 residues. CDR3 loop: CASSLEGGKDTQYF. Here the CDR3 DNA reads TGCGCCAGCAGCTTGGAGGGGGGGAAAGATACGCAGTATTTT. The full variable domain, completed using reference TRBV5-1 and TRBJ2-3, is KAGVTQTPRYLIKTRGQQVTLSCSPISGHRSVSWYQQTPGQGLQFLFEYFSETQRNKGNFPGRFSGRQFSNSRSEMNVSTLELGDSALYLCASSLEGGKDTQYFGPGTRLTVL.

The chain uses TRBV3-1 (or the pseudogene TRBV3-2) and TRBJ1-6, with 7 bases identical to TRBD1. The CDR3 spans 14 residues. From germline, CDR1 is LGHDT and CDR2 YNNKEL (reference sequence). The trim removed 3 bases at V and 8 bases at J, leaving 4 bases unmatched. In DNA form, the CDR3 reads TGTGCCAGCAGCCAGGGACAGATGGATTCACCCCTCCACTTT. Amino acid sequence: CASSQGQMDSPLHF.

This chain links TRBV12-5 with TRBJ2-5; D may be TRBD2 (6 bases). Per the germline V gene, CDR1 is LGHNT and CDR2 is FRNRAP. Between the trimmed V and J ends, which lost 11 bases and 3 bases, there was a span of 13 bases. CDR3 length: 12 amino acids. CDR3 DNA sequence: TGTGCTTCAGCGGGCGGGAAAGAGACCCAGTACTTC. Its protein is CASAGGKETQYF.

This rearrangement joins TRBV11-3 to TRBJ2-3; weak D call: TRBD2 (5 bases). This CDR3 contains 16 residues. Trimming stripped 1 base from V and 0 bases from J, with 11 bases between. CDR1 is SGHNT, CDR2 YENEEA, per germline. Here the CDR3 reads CASSLGERGSTDTQYF. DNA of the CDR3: TGTGCCAGCAGCTTAGGAGAGCGAGGGAGCACAGATACGCAGTATTTT.

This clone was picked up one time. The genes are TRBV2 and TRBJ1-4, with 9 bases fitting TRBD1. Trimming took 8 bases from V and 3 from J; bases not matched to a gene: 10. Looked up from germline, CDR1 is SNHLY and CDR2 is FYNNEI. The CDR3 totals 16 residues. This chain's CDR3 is CASRDRVTLANEKLFF. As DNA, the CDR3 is TGTGCCAGCCGGGACAGGGTTACCCTAGCTAATGAAAAACTGTTTTTT.

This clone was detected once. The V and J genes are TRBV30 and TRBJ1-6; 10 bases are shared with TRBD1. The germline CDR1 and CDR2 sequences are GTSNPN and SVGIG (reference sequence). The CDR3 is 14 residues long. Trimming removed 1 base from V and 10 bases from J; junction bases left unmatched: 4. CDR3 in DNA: TGTGCCTGGAGTGAGGGACAGGGGTGGTCACCCCTCCACTTT. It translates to CAWSEGQGWSPLHF.

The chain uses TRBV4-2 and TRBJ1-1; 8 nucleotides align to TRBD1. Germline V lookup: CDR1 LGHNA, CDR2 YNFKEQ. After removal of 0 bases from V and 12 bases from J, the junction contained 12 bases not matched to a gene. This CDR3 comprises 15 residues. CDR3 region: CASSQDFGAGQGTFF. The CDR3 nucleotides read TGTGCCAGCAGCCAAGATTTTGGGGCCGGACAGGGAACTTTCTTT.

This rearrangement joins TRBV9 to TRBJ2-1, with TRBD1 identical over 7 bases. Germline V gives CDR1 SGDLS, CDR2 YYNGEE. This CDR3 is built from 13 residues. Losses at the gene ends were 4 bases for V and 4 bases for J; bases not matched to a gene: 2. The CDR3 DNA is TGTGCCAGCAGCCCGGGACAGTACAATGAGCAGTTCTTC. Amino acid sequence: CASSPGQYNEQFF.

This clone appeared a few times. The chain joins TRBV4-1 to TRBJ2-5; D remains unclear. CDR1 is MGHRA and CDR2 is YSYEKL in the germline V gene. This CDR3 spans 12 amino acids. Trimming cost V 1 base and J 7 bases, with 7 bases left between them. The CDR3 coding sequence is TGCGCCAGCAGCCAAGCTGGCGGGACCCAGTACTTC. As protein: CASSQAGGTQYF.

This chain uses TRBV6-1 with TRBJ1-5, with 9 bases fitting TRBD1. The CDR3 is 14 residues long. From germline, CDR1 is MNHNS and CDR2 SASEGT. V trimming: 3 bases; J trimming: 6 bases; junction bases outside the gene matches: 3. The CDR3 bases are TGTGCCAGCAGTGAGGGGACAGGGTTTCAGCCCCAGCATTTT. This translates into CASSEGTGFQPQHF.

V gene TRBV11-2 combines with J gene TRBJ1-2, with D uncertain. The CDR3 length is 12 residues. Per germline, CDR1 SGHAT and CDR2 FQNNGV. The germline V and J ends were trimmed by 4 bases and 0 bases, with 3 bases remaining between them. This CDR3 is CASSSTNYGYTF. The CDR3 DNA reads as TGTGCCAGCAGCTCCACTAACTATGGCTACACCTTC. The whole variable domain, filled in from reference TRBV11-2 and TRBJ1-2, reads EAGVAQSPRYKIIEKRQSVAFWCNPISGHATLYWYQQILGQGPKLLIQFQNNGVVDDSQLPKDRFSAERLKGVDSTLKIQPAKLEDSAVYLCASSSTNYGYTFGSGTRLTVV.

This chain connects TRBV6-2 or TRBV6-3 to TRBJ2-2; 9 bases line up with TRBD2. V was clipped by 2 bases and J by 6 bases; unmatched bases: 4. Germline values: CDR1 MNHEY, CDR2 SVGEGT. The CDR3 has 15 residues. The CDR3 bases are TGTGCCAGCAGTTACCTGAGACTAGCGGCCGGGGAGCTGTTTTTT. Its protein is CASSYLRLAAGELFF.

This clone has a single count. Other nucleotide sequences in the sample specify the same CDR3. CDR3 sequence (DNA): TGCGCCAGCAGCTTGGGAGGGCGCCAGCCCCAGCATTTT. Protein: CASSLGGRQPQHF. The chain has TRBV5-1 and TRBJ1-5; D gene unclear. The CDR3 runs 13 residues. CDR1 and CDR2 from the germline V gene are SGHRS and YFSETQ. The V end lost 0 bases, the J end lost 7 bases, and 8 bases lay between the germline ends.

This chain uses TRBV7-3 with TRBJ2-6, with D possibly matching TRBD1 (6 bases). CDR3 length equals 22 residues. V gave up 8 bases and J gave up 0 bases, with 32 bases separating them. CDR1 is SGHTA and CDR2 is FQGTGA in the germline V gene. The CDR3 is CASATFRPSVGQSDSGANVLTF. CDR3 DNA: TGTGCCAGCGCTACTTTTCGACCTTCGGTCGGACAGTCCGACTCTGGGGCCAACGTCCTGACTTTC.

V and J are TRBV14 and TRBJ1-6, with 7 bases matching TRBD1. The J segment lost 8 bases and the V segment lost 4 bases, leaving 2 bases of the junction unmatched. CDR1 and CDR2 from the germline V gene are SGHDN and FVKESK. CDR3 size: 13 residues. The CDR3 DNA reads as TGTGCCAGCAGCCCCACAGGGGATTCACCCCTCCACTTT. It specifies CASSPTGDSPLHF.

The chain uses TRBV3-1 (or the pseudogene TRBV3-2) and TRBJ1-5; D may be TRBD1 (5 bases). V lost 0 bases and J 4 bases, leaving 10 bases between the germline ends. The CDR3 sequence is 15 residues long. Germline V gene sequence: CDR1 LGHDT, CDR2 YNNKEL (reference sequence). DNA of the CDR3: TGTGCCAGCAGCCAAGATCTGCAGGGTAATCAGCCCCAGCATTTT. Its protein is CASSQDLQGNQPQHF.

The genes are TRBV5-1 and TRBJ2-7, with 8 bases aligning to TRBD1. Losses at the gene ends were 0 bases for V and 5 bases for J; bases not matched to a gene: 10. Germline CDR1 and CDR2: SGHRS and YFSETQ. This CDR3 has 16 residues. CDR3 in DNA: TGCGCCAGCAGCTTGGGCCCGACGCAGGGGGCCCACGAGCAGTACTTC. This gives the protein CASSLGPTQGAHEQYF.

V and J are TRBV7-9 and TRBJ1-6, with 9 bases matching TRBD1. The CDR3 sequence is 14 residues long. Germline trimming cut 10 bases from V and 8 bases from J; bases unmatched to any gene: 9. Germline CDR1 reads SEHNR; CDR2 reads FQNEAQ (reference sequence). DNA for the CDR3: TGTGCCAACGAACCGGACAGGGGAGATTCACCCCTCCACTTT. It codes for CANEPDRGDSPLHF.

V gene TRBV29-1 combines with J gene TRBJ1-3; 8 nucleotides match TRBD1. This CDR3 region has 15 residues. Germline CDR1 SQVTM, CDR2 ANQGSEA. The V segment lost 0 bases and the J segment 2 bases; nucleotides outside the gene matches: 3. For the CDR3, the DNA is TGCAGCGTTGAAGATCGGACAGGGCCTGGAAACACCATATATTTT. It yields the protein CSVEDRTGPGNTIYF.

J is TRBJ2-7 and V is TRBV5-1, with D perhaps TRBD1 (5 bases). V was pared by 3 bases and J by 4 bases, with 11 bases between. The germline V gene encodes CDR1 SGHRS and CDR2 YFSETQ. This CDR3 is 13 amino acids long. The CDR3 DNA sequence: TGCGCCAGCAGCTCCCCGGACACTTACGAGCAGTACTTC. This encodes CASSSPDTYEQYF.

The chain's CDR3 is CASSDQTGTGDGYTF. The CDR3 nucleotides read TGCGCCAGCAGTGATCAGACCGGGACAGGGGACGGCTACACCTTC. V usage is TRBV10-1 and J usage is TRBJ1-2; the match to TRBD1 covers 10 bases. V lost 3 bases and J lost 8; bases outside the gene matches: 9. The CDR3 has 15 residues. Germline V gene sequence: CDR1 WNHNN, CDR2 SYGVQD (reference sequence).

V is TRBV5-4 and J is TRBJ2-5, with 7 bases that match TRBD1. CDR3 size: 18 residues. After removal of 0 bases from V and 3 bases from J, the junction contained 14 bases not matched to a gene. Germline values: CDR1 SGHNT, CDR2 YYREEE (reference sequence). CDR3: CASSLGYRASGGEETQYF. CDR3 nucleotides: TGTGCCAGCAGCTTGGGGTATAGGGCCTCAGGGGGAGAAGAGACCCAGTACTTC.

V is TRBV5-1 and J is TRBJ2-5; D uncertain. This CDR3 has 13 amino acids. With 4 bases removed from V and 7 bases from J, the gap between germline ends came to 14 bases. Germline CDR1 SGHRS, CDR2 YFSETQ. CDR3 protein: CASSPDTAGTQYF. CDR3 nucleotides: TGCGCCAGCAGCCCCGACACCGCCGGGACCCAGTACTTC.